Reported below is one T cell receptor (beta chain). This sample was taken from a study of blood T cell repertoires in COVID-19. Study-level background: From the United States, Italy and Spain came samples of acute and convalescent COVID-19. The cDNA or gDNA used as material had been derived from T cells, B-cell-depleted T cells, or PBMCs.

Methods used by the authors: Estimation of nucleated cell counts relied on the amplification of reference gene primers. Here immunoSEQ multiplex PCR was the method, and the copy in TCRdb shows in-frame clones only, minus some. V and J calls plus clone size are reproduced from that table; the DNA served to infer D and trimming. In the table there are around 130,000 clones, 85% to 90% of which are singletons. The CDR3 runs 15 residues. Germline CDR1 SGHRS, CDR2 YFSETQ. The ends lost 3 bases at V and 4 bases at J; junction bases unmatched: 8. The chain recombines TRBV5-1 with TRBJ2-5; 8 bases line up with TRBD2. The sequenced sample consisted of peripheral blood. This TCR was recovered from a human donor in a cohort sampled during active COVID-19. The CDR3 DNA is TGCGCCAGCAGCTCGACGGGGGGGCCACGAGAGACCCAGTACTTC. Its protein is CASSSTGGPRETQYF.